Each of the 14 T cell receptor beta chains below was sequenced from the same sample in a study of CD8+CD57+ T cells in acquired aplastic anemia. Genomic DNA, serving as template, underwent TCR beta VDJ and CDR3 profiling. TCRdb re-called the reads with MiXCR, one entry per CDR3 protein. The sample carries about 160,000 distinct CDR3 sequences, approximately 40% recorded once. Source material: sorted CD4+, CD8+, or CD8+CD57+ T cells (not recorded which) from PBMCs. The receptors here all came from a human donor in good health.

V gene TRBV29-1 combines with J gene TRBJ2-3; D is uncertain. V was shortened by 4 bases and J by 6 bases, with 8 bases between the two germline ends. Germline V gene lookup returns CDR1 SQVTM and CDR2 ANQGSEA. CDR3 length equals 11 residues. DNA of the CDR3: TGCAGCGTTGGTGGAGCGGATACGCAGTATTTT. Translated, it gives CSVGGADTQYF.

V is TRBV25-1 and J is TRBJ2-7, with 8 bases fitting TRBD2. J lost 7 bases, V lost 8 bases, and 13 bases had no gene match. This CDR3 comprises 14 residues. CDR1 and CDR2 from the germline V gene are MGHDK and SYGVNS. The CDR3 protein is CASVGPGLVREQYF. The DNA of the CDR3 is TGTGCCAGCGTGGGACCGGGACTAGTGAGGGAGCAGTACTTC.

The rearrangement joins TRBV25-1 to TRBJ2-1; a weak D match, TRBD1 (5 bases). The CDR3 is made up of 14 amino acids. Germline V gene sequence: CDR1 MGHDK, CDR2 SYGVNS. Trimming left V 5 bases short and J 5 bases short, with 13 bases between. In nucleotides, the CDR3 is TGTGCCAGCAGTTCAGGGTGGCCCAACAATGAGCAGTTCTTC. It specifies CASSSGWPNNEQFF.

This clonotype came up a few times. The CDR3 region is CASSLTRSGASYNEQFF. The CDR3 DNA is TGTGCCAGCAGCTTAACCCGTAGCGGGGCCTCCTACAATGAGCAGTTCTTC. The chain couples TRBV7-3 to TRBJ2-1, with 8 bases fitting TRBD2. CDR1 is SGHTA and CDR2 is FQGTGA in the germline V gene. V was pared by 0 bases and J by 0 bases, with 4 bases of the junction left unmatched. The CDR3 runs 17 residues. Drawing the rest from reference TRBV7-3 and TRBJ2-1, the complete variable domain is GAGVSQTPSNKVTEKGKYVELRCDPISGHTALYWYRQSLGQGPEFLIYFQGTGAADDSGLPNDRFFAVRPEGSVSTLKIQRTERGDSAVYLCASSLTRSGASYNEQFFGPGTRLTVL.

V is TRBV2 and J is TRBJ1-1, with D maybe TRBD1 (6 bases). CDR3 length: 15 amino acids. V lost 5 bases to trimming and J lost 3 bases, with 16 bases between them. Germline CDR1 is SNHLY and CDR2 is FYNNEI. The CDR3 here is CASSTASGTHTEAFF. CDR3 nucleotides: TGTGCCAGCAGTACTGCCTCCGGGACACACACTGAAGCTTTCTTT.

This clonotype was detected a few times. The junction and the germline gene differ at one end; a read error may be behind it. The rearrangement uses TRBV7-3 and TRBJ2-2; D not resolved. The CDR3 covers 12 residues. From germline, CDR1 is SGHTA and CDR2 FQGTGA. CDR3 coding DNA: TGTGCCAGCAGCCCTGATTCCGGTGAGCTGTTTTTT. Its protein is CASSPDSGELFF.

In this sample, this clonotype turned up many times. The J gene is TRBJ2-7, the V gene TRBV10-3; no clear D. The CDR3 sequence is 16 residues long. V lost 0 bases and J 6 bases, leaving 18 bases between the germline ends. Germline V gene sequence: CDR1 ENHRY, CDR2 SYGVKD. The CDR3 here is CAISESIGPFPSEQYF. The CDR3 DNA reads as TGTGCCATCAGTGAGTCGATAGGGCCTTTCCCTTCCGAGCAGTACTTC.

The genes are TRBV24-1 and TRBJ1-1, with D uncertain. The germline V gene encodes CDR1 KGHDR and CDR2 SFDVKD. This CDR3 has 13 amino acids. V shed 0 bases and J shed 10 bases, with 11 bases lying between them. The CDR3 region is CATSDLLSGRAFF. DNA of the CDR3: TGTGCCACCAGTGATTTGCTTTCAGGACGAGCTTTCTTT.

Points on this clonotype: The junction shows a germline mismatch at one end, possibly a read error. This chain connects TRBV6-1 to TRBJ1-2; weak D call: TRBD1 (5 bases). CDR3 length: 10 residues. Germline CDR1 and CDR2: MNHNS and SASEGT. The CDR3 DNA is TGTGCCAGCAGTCCACAGGCAGGTTCCTTC. It translates to CASSPQAGSF.

This clonotype was picked up many times. The chain recombines TRBV5-1 with TRBJ2-7; 7 positions agree with TRBD1. CDR3 length equals 14 residues. V lost 2 bases and J lost 6; bases outside the gene matches: 8. Germline lookup yields CDR1 SGHRS and CDR2 YFSETQ. The DNA of the CDR3 is TGCGCCAGCAGCTTAAGAGACAGGGTCCCCGAGCAGTACTTC. This sequence encodes CASSLRDRVPEQYF. Complete variable domain (other parts from reference TRBV5-1 and TRBJ2-7): KAGVTQTPRYLIKTRGQQVTLSCSPISGHRSVSWYQQTPGQGLQFLFEYFSETQRNKGNFPGRFSGRQFSNSRSEMNVSTLELGDSALYLCASSLRDRVPEQYFGPGTRLTVT.

This clonotype was seen at least ten times. CDR3 in amino acids: CASSRSGTGDEQYF. The CDR3 nucleotides read TGCGCCAGCAGCCGGTCCGGGACAGGGGACGAGCAGTACTTC. The chain joins TRBV5-1 to TRBJ2-7; 10 bases line up with TRBD1. Losses at the gene ends were 4 bases for V and 5 bases for J; bases not matched to a gene: 6. This CDR3 region has 14 residues. Looked up from germline, CDR1 is SGHRS and CDR2 is YFSETQ.

This clonotype was detected only once. A much larger clonotype is one base distant, so this may be a read error. The chain is built from TRBV15 and TRBJ1-4; TRBD1 might be the D (6 bases). Germline values: CDR1 LNHNV, CDR2 YYDKDF (reference sequence). Trimming took off 0 bases at V and 7 bases at J, with 12 bases between the two ends. This CDR3 is built from 15 residues. The CDR3 sequence is CATSRDSGAPEKLFF. The CDR3 bases are TGTGCCACCAGCAGAGATTCGGGGGCACCTGAAAAACTGTTTTTT.

This clonotype was found many times. This chain joins TRBV9 and TRBJ1-5; D is uncertain. The CDR3 is made up of 14 amino acids. V was shortened by 0 bases and J by 3 bases, with 7 bases between the two germline ends. From germline, CDR1 is SGDLS and CDR2 YYNGEE. Written as DNA, the CDR3 is TGTGCCAGCAGCGTAGGGCAAGTCAATCAGCCCCAGCATTTT. Translating it yields CASSVGQVNQPQHF.

This clonotype has a count of ten or more. The chain uses TRBV19 and TRBJ1-3; D gene unclear. Germline CDR1 reads LNHDA; CDR2 reads SQIVND (reference sequence). The CDR3 loop spans 16 amino acids. The CDR3 sequence: CRLGRFFGLSGNTIYF. As DNA, the CDR3 is TGTCGACTGGGGAGGTTTTTTGGGCTCTCTGGAAACACCATATATTTT.